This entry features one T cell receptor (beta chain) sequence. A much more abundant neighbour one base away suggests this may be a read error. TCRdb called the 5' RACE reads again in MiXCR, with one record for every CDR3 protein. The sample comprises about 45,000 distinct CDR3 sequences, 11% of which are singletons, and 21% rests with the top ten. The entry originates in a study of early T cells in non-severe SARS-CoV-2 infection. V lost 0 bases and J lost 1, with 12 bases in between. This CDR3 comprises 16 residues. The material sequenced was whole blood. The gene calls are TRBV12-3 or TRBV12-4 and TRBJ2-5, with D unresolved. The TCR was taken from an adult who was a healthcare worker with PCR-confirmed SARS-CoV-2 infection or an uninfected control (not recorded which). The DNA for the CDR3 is TGTGCCAGCAGTTTAGCCTGGGGTAGAGGCCAAGAGACCCAGTACTTC. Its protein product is CASSLAWGRGQETQYF.